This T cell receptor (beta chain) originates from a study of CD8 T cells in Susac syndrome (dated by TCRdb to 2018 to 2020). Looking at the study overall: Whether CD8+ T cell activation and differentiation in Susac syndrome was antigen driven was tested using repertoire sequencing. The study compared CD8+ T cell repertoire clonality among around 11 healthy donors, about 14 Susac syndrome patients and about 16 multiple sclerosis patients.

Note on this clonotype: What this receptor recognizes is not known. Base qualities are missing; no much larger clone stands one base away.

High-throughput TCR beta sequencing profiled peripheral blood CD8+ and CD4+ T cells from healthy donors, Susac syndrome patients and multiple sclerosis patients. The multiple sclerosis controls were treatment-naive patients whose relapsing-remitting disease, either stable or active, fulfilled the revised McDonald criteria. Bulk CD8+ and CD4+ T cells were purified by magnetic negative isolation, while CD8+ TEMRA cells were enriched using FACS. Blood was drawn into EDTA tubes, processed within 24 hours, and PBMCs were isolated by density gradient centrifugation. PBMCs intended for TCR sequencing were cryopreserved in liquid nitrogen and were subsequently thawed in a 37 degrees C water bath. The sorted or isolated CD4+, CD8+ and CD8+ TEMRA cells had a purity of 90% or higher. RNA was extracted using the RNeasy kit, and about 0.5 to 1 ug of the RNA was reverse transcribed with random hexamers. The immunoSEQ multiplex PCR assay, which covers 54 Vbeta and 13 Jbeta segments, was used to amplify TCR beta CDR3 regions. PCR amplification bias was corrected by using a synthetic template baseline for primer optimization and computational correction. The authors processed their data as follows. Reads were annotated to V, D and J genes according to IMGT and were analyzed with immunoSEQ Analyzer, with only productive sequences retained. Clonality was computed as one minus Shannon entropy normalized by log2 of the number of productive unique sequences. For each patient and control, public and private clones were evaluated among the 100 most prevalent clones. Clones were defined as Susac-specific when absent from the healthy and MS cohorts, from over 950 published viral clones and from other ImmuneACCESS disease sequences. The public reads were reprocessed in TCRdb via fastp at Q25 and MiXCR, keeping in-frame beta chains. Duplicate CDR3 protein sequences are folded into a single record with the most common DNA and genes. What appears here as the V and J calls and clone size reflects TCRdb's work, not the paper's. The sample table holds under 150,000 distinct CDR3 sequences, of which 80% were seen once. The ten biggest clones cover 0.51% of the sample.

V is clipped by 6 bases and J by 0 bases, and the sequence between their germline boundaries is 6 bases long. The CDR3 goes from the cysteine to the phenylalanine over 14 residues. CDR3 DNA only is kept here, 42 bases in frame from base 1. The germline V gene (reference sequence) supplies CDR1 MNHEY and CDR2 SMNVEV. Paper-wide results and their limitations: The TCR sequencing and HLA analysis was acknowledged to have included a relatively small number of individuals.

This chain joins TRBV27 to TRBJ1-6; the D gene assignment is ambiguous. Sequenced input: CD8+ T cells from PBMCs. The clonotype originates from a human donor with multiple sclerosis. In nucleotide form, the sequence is TGTGCCAGCAGCGGAAGCTCCTATAATTCACCCCTCCACTTT. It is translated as CASSGSSYNSPLHF.